Each of the 31 T cell receptor beta chains below was sequenced from the same sample in a study of beta chain features in type 1 diabetes. These receptors have no known antigen. Study-level results: Across all four CD4+ subsets, people with type 1 diabetes showed modestly shorter TCRB CDR3s.

The study reverse transcribed the entire isolated RNA, so it sequenced expressed TCRB transcripts. Clones were read by immunoSEQ multiplex PCR, and TCRdb kept only the in-frame ones, dropping some. The data contain roughly 700,000 clones, about an eighth of them singletons. Sequenced input: naive CD4+ T cells from blood. Every receptor here comes from a man in his late teens or twenties with type 1 diabetes.

This clone was picked up a small number of times. The rearrangement links TRBV6-5 to TRBJ2-7, with 9 bases identical to TRBD1. This CDR3 has 14 residues. The germline V gene has CDR1 MNHEY and CDR2 SVGAGI. The ends lost 6 bases at V and 3 bases at J; junction bases unmatched: 6. CDR3 protein: CASRFGTGSYEQYF. The CDR3 DNA reads TGTGCCAGCAGATTTGGGACAGGGAGCTACGAGCAGTACTTC.

A single count supports this clone. The chain carries TRBV15 and TRBJ1-6; possible D gene TRBD1, 6 bases. Germline V gene sequence: CDR1 LNHNV, CDR2 YYDKDF (reference sequence). V lost 0 bases, J lost 8 bases, and 14 bases lay in between. This CDR3 has 16 amino acids. As DNA, the CDR3 is TGTGCCACCAGCAGAGATCCGGGGGCCGCGGATTCACCCCTCCACTTT. Translated, it gives CATSRDPGAADSPLHF.

The genes are TRBV5-1 and TRBJ1-4; perhaps TRBD1 as D (5 bases). The CDR3 extends over 13 amino acids. The germline V and J ends were trimmed by 9 bases and 4 bases, with 13 bases remaining between them. CDR1 is SGHRS and CDR2 is YFSETQ in the germline V gene. CDR3 bases: TGCGCCACCCGACAGAATCTTAATGAAAAACTGTTTTTT. Translated, it gives CATRQNLNEKLFF.

DNA of the CDR3: TGTGCCTCCGGGGCCCTTAATAATTCACCCCTCCACTTT. Residues: CASGALNNSPLHF. The chain is built from TRBV30 and TRBJ1-6, with a weak D call TRBD1 (5 bases). The CDR3 length is 13 residues. Germline lookup yields CDR1 GTSNPN and CDR2 SVGIG (reference sequence). Trimming pared 7 bases from V and 5 bases from J, leaving 12 bases between.

V usage is TRBV4-1 and J usage is TRBJ2-4; D possibly corresponds to TRBD2 (6 bases). The CDR3 covers 15 residues. Trimming removed 4 bases from V and 0 bases from J, with 10 bases in between. Germline CDR1 and CDR2: MGHRA and YSYEKL. The CDR3 loop reads CASSLLGLAKNIQYF. CDR3 bases: TGCGCCAGCAGCCTGCTGGGACTAGCCAAAAACATTCAGTACTTC.

V usage is TRBV11-1 and J usage is TRBJ1-2; no reliable D call. This CDR3 is built from 12 residues. Deletions cut 5 bases from V and 2 bases from J, with 6 bases between. Germline lookup yields CDR1 SGHAT and CDR2 FQDESV (reference sequence). The CDR3 region has the DNA TGTGCCAGCAGCCCTGTAAACTATGGCTACACCTTC. Translated, it gives CASSPVNYGYTF.

The rearrangement uses TRBV25-1 and TRBJ1-1; no definite D call. The germline V and J ends were trimmed by 1 base and 5 bases, with 8 bases remaining between them. This CDR3 region has 13 residues. Germline CDR1 MGHDK, CDR2 SYGVNS. Here the CDR3 DNA reads TGTGCCAGCAGTGAATCGGGCTTTACTGAAGCTTTCTTT. Its translation: CASSESGFTEAFF.

This clone has just a few counts. This rearrangement joins TRBV4-1 to TRBJ1-5, with no clear D. CDR1 MGHRA and CDR2 YSYEKL come from the germline V gene. Trimming cost V 0 bases and J 7 bases, with 4 bases left between them. The CDR3 spans 12 residues. In DNA, the CDR3 is TGCGCCAGCAGCCAAGATGGACAGCCCCAGCATTTT. Its protein product is CASSQDGQPQHF.

Only a few counts were recorded for this clone. The V gene is TRBV5-1, the J gene TRBJ2-1, with a tentative D call TRBD1 (5 bases). V lost 0 bases and J 1 base, leaving 8 bases between the germline ends. Germline V gene lookup returns CDR1 SGHRS and CDR2 YFSETQ. The CDR3 extends over 15 amino acids. The CDR3 nucleotides read TGCGCCAGCAGCTTGGAAGGGGCGTCCTACAATGAGCAGTTCTTC. This translates into CASSLEGASYNEQFF.

This chain joins TRBV29-1 and TRBJ2-2; 10 bases agree with TRBD1. Trimming cost V 5 bases and J 9 bases; bases outside gene matches: 9. CDR3 size: 14 residues. Germline CDR1 and CDR2: SQVTM and ANQGSEA. The DNA for the CDR3 is TGCAGCGTTACCGGGACAGGGGCGTCCCGGGAGCTGTTTTTT. Translated: CSVTGTGASRELFF.

This clone appeared a few times. This rearrangement joins TRBV11-2 to TRBJ2-1; no clear D gene. V lost 1 base and J lost 0, with 4 bases in between. Germline V CDR1 and CDR2: SGHAT, FQNNGV. The CDR3 covers 14 residues. CDR3 amino acids: CASSLAGSYNEQFF. CDR3 nucleotides: TGTGCCAGCAGCTTAGCCGGCTCCTACAATGAGCAGTTCTTC.

This clone was recorded a few times. This sequence joins TRBV11-2 and TRBJ2-3; 8 bases are a match to TRBD2. CDR3 length equals 16 residues. V lost 5 bases, J lost 2 bases, and 9 bases stayed unmatched. Germline CDR1 reads SGHAT; CDR2 reads FQNNGV. The CDR3 coding sequence is TGTGCCAGCAGCCCGCCGGGCGGGGGGTACACAGATACGCAGTATTTT. This gives the protein CASSPPGGGYTDTQYF. The full variable domain, in which reference TRBV11-2 and TRBJ2-3 provide the parts outside the CDR3, is EAGVAQSPRYKIIEKRQSVAFWCNPISGHATLYWYQQILGQGPKLLIQFQNNGVVDDSQLPKDRFSAERLKGVDSTLKIQPAKLEDSAVYLCASSPPGGGYTDTQYFGPGTRLTVL.

This chain uses TRBV15 with TRBJ1-3; D not certain. V lost 0 bases to trimming and J lost 0 bases, with 9 bases between them. The CDR3 consists of 16 residues. Germline CDR1 reads LNHNV; CDR2 reads YYDKDF (reference sequence). CDR3 sequence: CATSRDSGLSGNTIYF. CDR3 nucleotides: TGTGCCACCAGCAGAGATAGTGGCCTCTCTGGAAACACCATATATTTT.

The CDR3 loop reads CASSLVTGLEAFF. The CDR3 DNA follows: TGTGCCAGCAGCTTAGTTACAGGTCTGGAAGCTTTCTTT. The V call is TRBV7-9, the J call TRBJ1-1; possible D gene TRBD1, 5 bases. Trimming left V 1 base short and J 8 bases short, with 11 bases between. Germline-derived CDR1 and CDR2 are SEHNR and FQNEAQ (reference sequence). The CDR3 length is 13 residues.

V and J are TRBV12-5 and TRBJ2-6; the match to TRBD1 covers 10 bases. Germline CDR1 LGHNT, CDR2 FRNRAP. This CDR3 region has 17 residues. V gave up 6 bases and J gave up 2 bases; unmatched junction bases: 7. The CDR3 DNA reads as TGTGCTAGTGGAACGGGACAGGGGCTGACTGGGGCCAACGTCCTGACTTTC. Protein sequence: CASGTGQGLTGANVLTF.

The gene calls are TRBV25-1 and TRBJ1-3, with D perhaps matching TRBD1 (5 bases). The CDR3 extends over 15 amino acids. Trimming cost V 4 bases and J 5 bases, with 15 bases left between them. CDR1 is MGHDK, CDR2 SYGVNS, per germline. In DNA form, the CDR3 reads TGTGCCAGCAGTGGGTCCCCGCAGGGACGAAACACCATATATTTT. It codes for CASSGSPQGRNTIYF.

This clone has more than one count but fewer than ten. This rearrangement joins TRBV30 to TRBJ1-3; perhaps TRBD1 as D (6 bases). V lost 4 bases to trimming and J lost 2 bases, with 12 bases between them. This CDR3 is built from 14 residues. Germline V gives CDR1 GTSNPN, CDR2 SVGIG (reference sequence). The CDR3 DNA sequence: TGTGCCTGGAACCCCCGGACAGCTGGAAACACCATATATTTT. Residues: CAWNPRTAGNTIYF. Full variable domain (remainder filled in from reference TRBV30 and TRBJ1-3): SQTIHQWPATLVQPVGSPLSLECTVEGTSNPNLYWYRQAAGRGLQLLFYSVGIGQISSEVPQNLSASRPQDRQFILSSKKLLLSDSGFYLCAWNPRTAGNTIYFGEGSWLTVV.

The rearrangement uses TRBV19 and TRBJ2-5; D is undetermined. The germline gives CDR1 LNHDA, CDR2 SQIVND (reference sequence). This CDR3 has 15 amino acids. Trimming removed 0 bases from V and 4 bases from J, with 12 bases in between. The CDR3 protein is CASSIDRGRRETQYF. The CDR3 DNA reads as TGTGCCAGTAGTATAGATCGCGGTAGAAGAGAGACCCAGTACTTC.

This clone appeared a few times. The CDR3 nucleotides are TGCGCCAGCAGCCAAGGTGGGGGGCACACTGAAGCTTTCTTT. It is translated as CASSQGGGHTEAFF. V usage is TRBV4-1 and J usage is TRBJ1-1; tentatively, D is TRBD1 (6 bases). Trimming took off 1 base at V and 3 bases at J, with 9 bases between the two ends. Per germline, CDR1 MGHRA and CDR2 YSYEKL. The CDR3 length is 14 residues.

The chain carries TRBV10-3 and TRBJ2-3; TRBD1 matches 9 bases. CDR3 length: 19 residues. V lost 2 bases and J lost 0; bases outside the gene matches: 12. CDR1 is ENHRY and CDR2 is SYGVKD in the germline V gene. The CDR3 loop reads CAISEQGQGGLHSTDTQYF. The CDR3 DNA follows: TGTGCCATCAGTGAGCAGGGACAGGGAGGACTCCATAGCACAGATACGCAGTATTTT.

V gene TRBV7-6 combines with J gene TRBJ2-1; D is unclear. In germline, CDR1 is SGHVS, CDR2 FNYEAQ. This CDR3 is built from 14 residues. V lost 5 bases and J lost 9, with 17 bases in between. CDR3 nucleotide sequence: TGTGCCAGCAGCCAACTGTTGACCGGCCCTGAGCAGTTCTTC. It yields the protein CASSQLLTGPEQFF.

This clone showed up just a few times. The V and J genes are TRBV14 and TRBJ1-1, with D unresolved. Germline-derived CDR1 and CDR2 are SGHDN and FVKESK. V was pared by 3 bases and J by 7 bases, with 12 bases between. The CDR3 extends over 13 amino acids. The CDR3 spells CASSQSIRGEAFF. In nucleotides, the CDR3 is TGTGCCAGCAGCCAGTCGATACGGGGTGAAGCTTTCTTT.

In its sample, this clone was seen a few times. A read error may account for a junction end that differs from germline. The genes are TRBV7-7 and TRBJ2-1; the match to TRBD2 covers 14 bases. This CDR3 is built from 16 residues. Germline lookup yields CDR1 SSHAT and CDR2 FNYEAQ (reference sequence). In DNA, the CDR3 is TGTGCTAGCAGCTTAACAGGACTAGCGGGGGGTAGTGAGCAGTTCTTC. Amino acid sequence: CASSLTGLAGGSEQFF.

V is TRBV9 and J is TRBJ1-2; weak D call: TRBD1 (5 bases). The CDR3 runs to 15 residues. The germline V gene encodes CDR1 SGDLS and CDR2 YYNGEE. The V and J ends lost 4 bases and 2 bases respectively, with 15 bases between them. CDR3 in DNA: TGTGCCAGCAGCTTTACCGGGACTGTCAACTATGGCTACACCTTC. Residues: CASSFTGTVNYGYTF.

The genes are TRBV12-5 and TRBJ1-1; TRBD1 matches at 9 bases. There are 15 residues in the CDR3. Germline V gene data show CDR1 as LGHNT and CDR2 as FRNRAP. Trimming at V came to 4 bases and at J to 5 bases, leaving 8 bases not matched to a gene. The CDR3 spells CASGSTLDRGTEAFF. DNA for the CDR3: TGTGCTAGTGGTTCCACCCTGGACAGGGGAACTGAAGCTTTCTTT.

This clone has just a few counts. The V gene is TRBV5-1, the J gene TRBJ1-1; no reliable D call. The V end lost 4 bases, the J end lost 5 bases, and 12 bases lay between the germline ends. The CDR3 runs 13 residues. Germline V lookup: CDR1 SGHRS, CDR2 YFSETQ. The CDR3 DNA is TGCGCCAGCAGCGCCCCAGTGGATACTGAAGCTTTCTTT. It is translated as CASSAPVDTEAFF.

The chain has TRBV28 and TRBJ2-7; the D is unclear. Germline CDR1 and CDR2: MDHEN and SYDVKM. The CDR3 runs 18 residues. V lost 2 bases and J 0 bases, leaving 20 bases between the germline ends. The CDR3 spells CASSLGGQGHLISYEQYF. For the CDR3, the DNA is TGTGCCAGCAGTTTAGGTGGCCAAGGGCACCTTATCTCCTACGAGCAGTACTTC.

This clone was counted a few times. The V call is TRBV18, the J call TRBJ2-5, with TRBD1 matching over 7 bases. CDR3 length: 16 residues. In germline, CDR1 is KGHSH, CDR2 LQKENI. The J segment lost 4 bases and the V segment lost 3 bases, leaving 11 bases of the junction unmatched. In DNA, the CDR3 is TGTGCCAGCTCACCCCTACGGACAGGACTTGGAGAGACCCAGTACTTC. Translating gives CASSPLRTGLGETQYF.

This clone was recorded a few times. The V and J genes are TRBV6-6 and TRBJ2-1, with TRBD1 identical over 7 bases. This CDR3 has 16 amino acids. Germline V CDR1 and CDR2: MNHNY, SVGAGI (reference sequence). J lost 1 base, V lost 6 bases, and 9 bases had no gene match. CDR3 residues: CASRVRGGLSYNEQFF. As DNA, the CDR3 is TGTGCCAGCAGGGTTAGAGGGGGCCTTTCCTACAATGAGCAGTTCTTC.

The table lists this clone with a few counts. The chain is built from TRBV10-3 and TRBJ2-2; TRBD1 aligns across 8 bases. Germline values: CDR1 ENHRY, CDR2 SYGVKD. The length of the CDR3 is 15 residues. Germline trimming cut 3 bases from V and 1 base from J; bases unmatched to any gene: 1. CDR3 nucleotides: TGTGCCATCAGTGAACAGGGGGTGAACACCGGGGAGCTGTTTTTT. This sequence encodes CAISEQGVNTGELFF.

This clone was picked up a small number of times. The chain has TRBV7-8 and TRBJ2-5, with D perhaps TRBD1 (5 bases). V was trimmed by 2 bases and J by 7 bases, leaving 11 bases between them. Germline CDR1 reads SGHVS; CDR2 reads FQNEAQ. This CDR3 is built from 13 residues. This CDR3 is CASSLQGSRTQYF. Written as DNA, the CDR3 is TGTGCCAGCAGCTTACAGGGATCGCGGACCCAGTACTTC.